This TCR beta chain was captured by sequencing in a study of blood T cell repertoires in COVID-19. V lost 5 bases to trimming and J lost 4 bases; unmatched junction nucleotides: 11. The CDR3 is made up of 16 amino acids. Germline V lookup: CDR1 SGHRS, CDR2 YFSETQ. The protocol was immunoSEQ multiplex PCR, while the TCRdb copy is restricted to in-frame clones and leaves out a portion. This sample has roughly 11,000 clones, with 65% to 90% found just once. This receptor was obtained from a human donor in a cohort sampled during active COVID-19. V and J are TRBV5-1 and TRBJ1-4; 7 nucleotides match TRBD1. Sequenced material: peripheral blood. The CDR3 sequence is CASRPMGQIGNEKLFF. CDR3 DNA sequence: TGCGCCAGCAGACCGATGGGACAGATCGGTAATGAAAAACTGTTTTTT.